This T cell receptor (beta chain) was recorded in a study of shared clonotypes between healthy human individuals. General study results and limits: Sampling included only blood; tissue repertoires likely differ.

Terminally differentiated effector memory CD45RA+ cells were left out of the naive CD8 fraction, which was CD45RO-negative and positively selected for CCR7. Those who donated were healthy HIV-negative adults, with no recent acute infections or vaccinations reported. With V trimmed by 5 bases and J by 1 base, 10 bases remained unmatched. Germline CDR1 is MDHEN and CDR2 is SYDVKM. This CDR3 spans 18 amino acids. Each subset's genomic DNA was split evenly across several immunoSEQ plates. The protocol was immunoSEQ multiplex PCR, while the TCRdb copy is restricted to in-frame clones and leaves out a portion. Found here are around 610,000 clones, 95% to 96% of them singletons; the top ten hold about 0.12%. Worth noting for this clone: The target antigen is unknown.

Material for sequencing was naive CD8+ T cells sorted from blood. The sequence came from a woman aged 25-40 years in good health. The chain uses TRBV28 and TRBJ2-1; 11 nucleotides align to TRBD2. Here the CDR3 reads CASSPFLVAGGSYNEQFF. The CDR3, as DNA: TGTGCCAGCAGTCCCTTCTTGGTAGCGGGAGGGTCCTACAATGAGCAGTTCTTC.